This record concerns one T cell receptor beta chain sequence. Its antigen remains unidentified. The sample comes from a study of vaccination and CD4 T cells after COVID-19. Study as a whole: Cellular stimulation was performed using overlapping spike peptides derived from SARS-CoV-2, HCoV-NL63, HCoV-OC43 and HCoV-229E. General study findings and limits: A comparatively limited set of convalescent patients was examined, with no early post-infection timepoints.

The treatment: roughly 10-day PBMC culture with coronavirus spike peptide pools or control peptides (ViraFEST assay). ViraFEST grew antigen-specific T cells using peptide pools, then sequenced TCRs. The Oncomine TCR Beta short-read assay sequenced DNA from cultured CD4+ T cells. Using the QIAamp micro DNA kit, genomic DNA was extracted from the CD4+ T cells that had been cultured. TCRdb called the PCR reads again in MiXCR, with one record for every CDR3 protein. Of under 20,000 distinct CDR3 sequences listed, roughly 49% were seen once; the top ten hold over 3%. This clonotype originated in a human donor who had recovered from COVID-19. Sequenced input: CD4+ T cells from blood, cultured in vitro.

The CDR3 DNA reads as TGTGCCTGGGGGGATGACGTGTGGGGTGGCTACACCTTC. Amino acid sequence: CAWGDDVWGGYTF. The V gene is TRBV30, the J gene TRBJ1-2, with D unclear. The CDR3 totals 13 residues. The germline CDR1 and CDR2 sequences are GTSNPN and SVGIG (reference sequence). The V gene lost 5 bases and the J gene lost 7 bases, with 17 bases spanning the gap.